This TCR beta chain was recovered during a study of cytomegalovirus exposure and HLA in healthy donors. The study, taken as a whole, reports: Reportedly, fewer N-insertions than the roughly 690-donor mean appeared in an Asian-associated ancestry cluster in a later analysis. Excluded: some indistinguishable V segments such as TRBV6-2 and TRBV6-3. In an earlier analysis, productive rearrangement rates for most beta V segments clustered near 90% or 30%. A later analysis found that most CMV-associated TCR beta chains appeared HLA-restricted.

This clone occurred a few times. Its antigen is undetermined. This CDR3 region has 15 residues. Looked up from germline, CDR1 is KGHSH and CDR2 is LQKENI. V lost 0 bases and J lost 0, with 9 bases in between. Primers for the PCR totalled 60 Vbeta and 13 Jbeta. The assay was immunoSEQ multiplex PCR, and TCRdb's table has in-frame clones only and misses some. This table holds approximately 150,000 clones, less than 85% found once. This rearrangement joins TRBV18 to TRBJ2-7; tentative D call: TRBD2 (6 bases). Input material: PBMCs. The TCR sequence derives from a man aged 40-50 years in good health and CMV-seronegative. The CDR3 loop reads CASSPPGGSSYEQYF. As DNA, the CDR3 is TGTGCCAGCTCACCACCTGGGGGGAGCTCCTACGAGCAGTACTTC.